This passage covers 15 T cell receptor beta chains from one sample sequenced in a study of tumor and adjacent non-tumor tissue in lung cancer. The library came from three nested PCR rounds adapted from ARM-PCR protocols. TCRdb passed the multiplex PCR reads through MiXCR, listing each CDR3 protein once. The sample lists approximately 130,000 distinct CDR3 sequences, approximately 71% occurring once. RNA was extracted from bulk tissue without any cell sorting. Input material: lung tumor tissue. Receptors originate from a man aged 25-45 years with non-small cell lung cancer.

Points on this clonotype: The junction shows a germline mismatch at one end, possibly a read error. V gene TRBV11-2 combines with J gene TRBJ2-1, with TRBD2 matching 8 bases. Germline CDR1 is SGHAT and CDR2 is FQNNGV. The CDR3 spans 11 residues. This CDR3 reads CACSGRIEQFF. The CDR3 DNA reads as TGTGCCTGCAGCGGGAGAATTGAGCAGTTCTTC.

This clonotype came up many times. The chain recombines TRBV5-6 with TRBJ2-5, with 9 positions matching TRBD2. The CDR3 consists of 16 residues. From germline, CDR1 is SGHDT and CDR2 YYEEEE. V dropped 2 bases and J dropped 4; count of bases not matched to a gene: 9. The CDR3 spells CASSFQRGAGGETQYF. CDR3 nucleotide sequence: TGTGCCAGCAGCTTCCAGCGGGGGGCCGGGGGAGAGACCCAGTACTTC.

At least ten counts were recorded for this clonotype. This chain joins TRBV20-1 and TRBJ2-1; TRBD2 matches 8 bases. The germline V gene has CDR1 DFQATT and CDR2 SNEGSKA (reference sequence). The V and J ends lost 2 bases and 7 bases, in that order; junction bases with no gene match: 7. CDR3 size: 14 residues. The DNA of the CDR3 is TGCAGTGCTAGACTGGCGGGAGGATGGAATGAGCAGTTCTTC. Translation: CSARLAGGWNEQFF.

On this clonotype: Just one base apart from a much larger clone, this may be a read error. The rearrangement joins TRBV6-5 to TRBJ2-1; D tentatively fits TRBD1 or TRBD2 (5 bases each). The CDR3 sequence is 14 residues long. The germline V gene has CDR1 MNHEY and CDR2 SVGAGI. The CDR3 coding sequence is TGTGCCGGCAGTTTCCGGGACGTAAACAATGAGCAGTTCTTC. Protein product: CAGSFRDVNNEQFF.

CDR3 residues: CSAYRFYSGNTIYF. As DNA, the CDR3 is TGCAGTGCTTACCGGTTCTACTCTGGAAACACCATATATTTT. The chain couples TRBV20-1 to TRBJ1-3; D gene uncertain. The V end lost 5 bases, the J end lost 0 bases, and 11 bases lay between the germline ends. The CDR3 runs to 14 residues. In germline, CDR1 is DFQATT, CDR2 SNEGSKA (reference sequence).

This clonotype was observed a few times. The chain carries TRBV6-1 and TRBJ1-1, with D possibly matching TRBD1 (6 bases). Germline V CDR1 and CDR2: MNHNS, SASEGT. Trimming removed 6 bases at V and 0 bases at J, with 23 bases between. The CDR3 consists of 18 residues. The CDR3 region is CASRKGGHDRIMNTEAFF. The CDR3 nucleotides are TGTGCCAGCAGGAAGGGGGGACACGATAGGATAATGAACACTGAAGCTTTCTTT.

In the case of this clonotype: This may stem from a read error, because a much larger clone lies one nucleotide away. The rearrangement uses TRBV12-3 or TRBV12-4 and TRBJ2-7; D ambiguous. The CDR3 is 13 amino acids. The CDR3 loop is CTSSSGFGYEQYF. CDR3 sequence (DNA): TGTACCAGCAGTTCCGGGTTCGGGTACGAGCAGTACTTC.

A word on this clonotype: One end of the junction is discordant with germline, which a read error may explain. The rearrangement uses TRBV6-5 and TRBJ2-5, with D maybe TRBD1 (6 bases). Germline CDR1 and CDR2: MNHEY and SVGAGI. The CDR3 is 16 amino acids. The CDR3: CTSSRQVGESPETQYF. CDR3 nucleotides: TGTACCAGCAGTCGACAGGTCGGGGAAAGCCCTGAGACTCAGTACTTC.

V is TRBV12-5 and J is TRBJ2-1; 9 positions agree with TRBD1. This CDR3 has 13 residues. The germline V gene encodes CDR1 LGHNT and CDR2 FRNRAP. Trimming at V came to 7 bases and at J to 6 bases, leaving 4 bases not matched to a gene. CDR3 in DNA: TGTGCTAGTGTTGTGACAGGGGGCAATGAGCAGTTCTTC. Encoded protein: CASVVTGGNEQFF.

This clonotype was detected a few times. Possible read error: a much larger clone is one base away. J is TRBJ2-7 and V is TRBV11-2; 7 bases are a match to TRBD2. Looked up from germline, CDR1 is SGHAT and CDR2 is FQNNGV. The CDR3 runs to 14 residues. The CDR3 coding sequence is TGTGCCAGCAGCTTAGGCGGGAGAGGCAACGAGCGGTACTTC. It codes for CASSLGGRGNERYF.

Turning to this clonotype: This clone may be a read error of a much larger clone one base away. The J gene is TRBJ1-2, the V gene TRBV30; D is undetermined. In germline, CDR1 is GTSNPN, CDR2 SVGIG (reference sequence). The CDR3 has 14 amino acids. The CDR3 coding sequence is TGTGCCTGGAGTAACGTGGAGTACCGGTATGACTACACCTTC. Residues: CAWSNVEYRYDYTF.

In regard to this clonotype: One end of the junction varies from germline; a read error may be responsible. This chain connects TRBV29-1 to TRBJ1-1; maybe TRBD1 (6 bases). CDR3 length: 14 residues. CDR1 and CDR2 from the germline V gene are SQVTM and ANQGSEA. CDR3 region: CSAAWKYRELEVFF. In DNA, the CDR3 is TGCAGCGCCGCATGGAAGTACAGGGAGCTTGAAGTTTTCTTT.

V usage is TRBV5-5 and J usage is TRBJ2-4; TRBD1 is a possible D gene (6 bases). Trimming cost V 6 bases and J 0 bases, with 19 bases left between them. Germline-derived CDR1 and CDR2 are SGHKS and YYEKEE (reference sequence). The CDR3 sequence is 17 residues long. CDR3 nucleotides: TGTGCCAGCAACCCTCGGGACATTTTACTAGCCAAAAACATTCAGTACTTC. Protein: CASNPRDILLAKNIQYF.

As to this clonotype: Mismatch with germline at one junction end may stem from a read error. The V gene is TRBV20-1, the J gene TRBJ2-5; perhaps TRBD2 as D (6 bases). The germline V gene encodes CDR1 DFQATT and CDR2 SNEGSKA (reference sequence). CDR3 length: 15 amino acids. The CDR3 is CNANSLARWQETHYF. The CDR3 DNA reads as TGCAATGCTAATTCGCTAGCGCGATGGCAAGAGACCCACTACTTC.

For this clonotype: Because the CDR3 is missing its conserved closing phenylalanine or tryptophan, this is likely a read error. The chain links TRBV12-3 or TRBV12-4 to TRBJ1-1; maybe TRBD1 (5 bases). The CDR3 spans 12 residues. The CDR3 DNA follows: TGTACCAGCAGTCTAGGGACGGCTGAAGCTTTCTAT. Its translation is CTSSLGTAEAFY.